The rows below give T cell receptor beta chains drawn from one sample of a study of blood T cells in healthy people across ages. TCRdb re-analysed the 5' RACE reads in MiXCR, keeping a single row per CDR3 protein. The data hold about 1.5 million distinct CDR3 sequences, with under 55% observed a single time. Sequencing was done on a sample of blood. The receptors come from a woman aged 18-30 years in good health. Each CDR3 is given with its conserved first and last residue. A D gene is named only where the DNA matches it firmly. Clone size appears in some rows only: once, few, many, or a class for an expanded clone.

v_gene: TRBV5-1; d_gene: .; j_gene: TRBJ1-1; abundance: .; CDR3nt: TGCGCCAGCAGCTTAGATGATGGCGCTGAAGCTTTCTTT; CDR3aa: CASSLDDGAEAFF
v_gene: TRBV4-3; d_gene: .; j_gene: TRBJ2-2; abundance: .; CDR3nt: TGCGCCAGCAGCCAAGATCAGTTGAACACCGGGGAGCTGTTTTTT; CDR3aa: CASSQDQLNTGELFF
v_gene: TRBV7-2; d_gene: TRBD2; j_gene: TRBJ2-5; abundance: .; CDR3nt: TGTGCCAGCAGCTTAGGACTAGCGGGGCGGTACCAAGAGACCCAGTACTTC; CDR3aa: CASSLGLAGRYQETQYF
v_gene: TRBV5-1; d_gene: TRBD2; j_gene: TRBJ2-5; abundance: .; CDR3nt: TGTGCCAGCAGCCTGACTAGCGGGGGGGCCACTGAGCAGTACTTC; CDR3aa: CASSLTSGGATEQYF
v_gene: TRBV28; d_gene: .; j_gene: TRBJ2-1; abundance: few; CDR3nt: TGTGCCAGCAGTTTTTCGTGGGGGAGTGAGCAGTTCTTC; CDR3aa: CASSFSWGSEQFF
v_gene: TRBV7-8; d_gene: .; j_gene: TRBJ2-5; abundance: .; CDR3nt: TGTGCCAGCAGGGACTGGCAAGAGACCCAGTACTTC; CDR3aa: CASRDWQETQYF
v_gene: TRBV20-1; d_gene: .; j_gene: TRBJ2-7; abundance: .; CDR3nt: TGCAGTGCTAGGGGCCGGGTCCAAACTCTCTACGAGCAGTACTTC; CDR3aa: CSARGRVQTLYEQYF
v_gene: TRBV10-3; d_gene: TRBD1; j_gene: TRBJ1-2; abundance: .; CDR3nt: TGTGCCATCAGTGCCACTTCAGGGACAGCGGTAGCTAACTATGGCTACACCTTC; CDR3aa: CAISATSGTAVANYGYTF
v_gene: TRBV6-2/TRBV6-3; d_gene: .; j_gene: TRBJ2-4; abundance: few; CDR3nt: TGTGCCAGCAGCCCCATGGGTCTAGCCAAAAACATTCAGTACTTC; CDR3aa: CASSPMGLAKNIQYF
v_gene: TRBV4-1; d_gene: TRBD2; j_gene: TRBJ2-3; abundance: .; CDR3nt: TGCGCCAGCAGCCAAGATACCCTAGCGGGGAAGGCAGATACGCAGTATTTT; CDR3aa: CASSQDTLAGKADTQYF
v_gene: TRBV20-1; d_gene: .; j_gene: TRBJ2-7; abundance: many; CDR3nt: TGCAGTGCTAAGGGACATGGGGATAGTGAGCAGTACTTC; CDR3aa: CSAKGHGDSEQYF
v_gene: TRBV2; d_gene: .; j_gene: TRBJ1-5; abundance: .; CDR3nt: TGTGCCAGCAGTGAAGCGACTAGGGCTCAGCCCCAGCATTTT; CDR3aa: CASSEATRAQPQHF
v_gene: TRBV7-2; d_gene: .; j_gene: TRBJ1-6; abundance: few; CDR3nt: TGTGCCAGCAAAGGCGGGGCCTATAATTCACCCCTCCACTTT; CDR3aa: CASKGGAYNSPLHF
v_gene: TRBV10-3; d_gene: .; j_gene: TRBJ2-7; abundance: .; CDR3nt: TGTGCCATCAGTGGGGCACTAGTTACCTACGAGCAGTACTTC; CDR3aa: CAISGALVTYEQYF
v_gene: TRBV14; d_gene: .; j_gene: TRBJ2-1; abundance: few; CDR3nt: TGTGCCAGCAGCCAAGATTGGGGGGCAGCCCGCAATGAGCAGTTCTTC; CDR3aa: CASSQDWGAARNEQFF
v_gene: TRBV29-1; d_gene: .; j_gene: TRBJ2-1; abundance: .; CDR3nt: TGCAGCGTTGAAAACTTGGCCGCCGGAGAGCAGTTCTTC; CDR3aa: CSVENLAAGEQFF
v_gene: TRBV28; d_gene: .; j_gene: TRBJ2-7; abundance: .; CDR3nt: TGTGCCAGCAGTCTTGGGACTTTCGTCGAGCAGTACTTC; CDR3aa: CASSLGTFVEQYF
v_gene: TRBV4-3; d_gene: TRBD1; j_gene: TRBJ1-4; abundance: few; CDR3nt: TGCGCCAGCAGCCGCGGGACAGGGCTTAATGAAAAACTGTTTTTT; CDR3aa: CASSRGTGLNEKLFF
v_gene: TRBV11-2; d_gene: .; j_gene: TRBJ2-1; abundance: .; CDR3nt: TGTGCCAGCAGCTTAGATGGGCAGCCTTACAATGAGCAGTTCTTC; CDR3aa: CASSLDGQPYNEQFF
v_gene: TRBV5-1; d_gene: .; j_gene: TRBJ1-1; abundance: .; CDR3nt: TGCGCCAGCAGCTTGACAGAGGACACTGAAGCTTTCTTT; CDR3aa: CASSLTEDTEAFF
v_gene: TRBV20-1; d_gene: .; j_gene: TRBJ2-3; abundance: few; CDR3nt: TGCAGTGCCATACCTCCCAGATTACTGGGATTCAGCACAGATACGCAGTATTTT; CDR3aa: CSAIPPRLLGFSTDTQYF
v_gene: TRBV29-1; d_gene: TRBD2; j_gene: TRBJ2-1; abundance: few; CDR3nt: TGCAGCGTTGGATTACTAGCGGGAGGGGGGGATGAGCAGTTCTTC; CDR3aa: CSVGLLAGGGDEQFF
v_gene: TRBV5-1; d_gene: .; j_gene: TRBJ2-7; abundance: many; CDR3nt: TGCGCCAGCAGCTCGACCTCACGACAGATTTCCTACGAGCAGTACTTC; CDR3aa: CASSSTSRQISYEQYF
v_gene: TRBV20-1; d_gene: TRBD2; j_gene: TRBJ2-1; abundance: .; CDR3nt: TGCAGTGCTAGGGCTAGCGGGAGTATCAATGAGCAGTTCTTC; CDR3aa: CSARASGSINEQFF
v_gene: TRBV6-5; d_gene: TRBD2; j_gene: TRBJ2-1; abundance: .; CDR3nt: TGTGCCAGCAGTTACTCGAAGGGACTAGCGGTTAGACTGTTCTTC; CDR3aa: CASSYSKGLAVRLFF
v_gene: TRBV2; d_gene: TRBD1; j_gene: TRBJ2-2; abundance: .; CDR3nt: TGTGCCAGCAGTGCACAGGGGGTCTACACCGGGGAGCTGTTTTTT; CDR3aa: CASSAQGVYTGELFF
v_gene: TRBV5-6; d_gene: .; j_gene: TRBJ2-1; abundance: .; CDR3nt: TGTGCCAGCAGCGTATTACAGGGCCTTGAGCAGTTCTTC; CDR3aa: CASSVLQGLEQFF
v_gene: TRBV11-2; d_gene: .; j_gene: TRBJ2-7; abundance: .; CDR3nt: TGTGCCAGCAGCCTTACACTTTGGGGTTACGAGCAGTACTTC; CDR3aa: CASSLTLWGYEQYF
v_gene: TRBV7-9; d_gene: .; j_gene: TRBJ1-5; abundance: few; CDR3nt: TGTGCCAGCAGCTTTAGCCGTGGGGGGGGGAGCAATCAGCCCCAGCATTTT; CDR3aa: CASSFSRGGGSNQPQHF
v_gene: TRBV9; d_gene: TRBD2; j_gene: TRBJ2-3; abundance: few; CDR3nt: TGTGCCAGCAGCGTAGGGTCTAGCGGATACACAGATACGCAGTATTTT; CDR3aa: CASSVGSSGYTDTQYF
v_gene: TRBV6-2/TRBV6-3; d_gene: TRBD1; j_gene: TRBJ1-1; abundance: .; CDR3nt: TGTGCCACCGCAACTTTGGACAGGGCCCTCAACACTGAAGCTTTCTTT; CDR3aa: CATATLDRALNTEAFF
v_gene: TRBV20-1; d_gene: .; j_gene: TRBJ1-2; abundance: .; CDR3nt: TGCAGTGCTAGGGACTTTGGACAGACCAACTATGGCTACACCTTC; CDR3aa: CSARDFGQTNYGYTF
v_gene: TRBV12-3/TRBV12-4; d_gene: TRBD2; j_gene: TRBJ2-7; abundance: few; CDR3nt: TGTGCCAGCTACGGACTAGCGGGGGGGTCCTACAATGAGCAGTACTTC; CDR3aa: CASYGLAGGSYNEQYF
v_gene: TRBV11-2; d_gene: .; j_gene: TRBJ1-1; abundance: few; CDR3nt: TGTGCCAGCAGCTTAGCTACCTTCGGGGGCTGGGCTTTCTTT; CDR3aa: CASSLATFGGWAFF
v_gene: TRBV20-1; d_gene: .; j_gene: TRBJ1-2; abundance: few; CDR3nt: TGCAGTGCTAGAGTCAATGGCTACACCTTC; CDR3aa: CSARVNGYTF
v_gene: TRBV20-1; d_gene: .; j_gene: TRBJ1-1; abundance: .; CDR3nt: TGCAGTGCTAGAGGGACTATCCACACTGAAGCTTTCTTT; CDR3aa: CSARGTIHTEAFF
v_gene: TRBV7-2; d_gene: TRBD1; j_gene: TRBJ1-2; abundance: .; CDR3nt: TGTGCCGGCAGCTTACAGGGGGTGGGAGGGGACGGCTATGGCTACACCTTC; CDR3aa: CAGSLQGVGGDGYGYTF
v_gene: TRBV6-6; d_gene: TRBD2; j_gene: TRBJ2-3; abundance: few; CDR3nt: TGTGCCAGCAGTTGGATACTAGCGGGAGGTTCAGATACGCAGTATTTT; CDR3aa: CASSWILAGGSDTQYF
v_gene: TRBV20-1; d_gene: .; j_gene: TRBJ2-7; abundance: .; CDR3nt: TGCAGTGCTAGTAGAGGGGTTCTGAGGTTCTACGAGCAGTACTTC; CDR3aa: CSASRGVLRFYEQYF
v_gene: TRBV7-2; d_gene: TRBD1; j_gene: TRBJ2-1; abundance: .; CDR3nt: TGTGCCAGCAGTACGAGCGGACAGGGGAGGTACAATGAGCAGTTCTTC; CDR3aa: CASSTSGQGRYNEQFF
v_gene: TRBV4-3; d_gene: TRBD2; j_gene: TRBJ2-4; abundance: few; CDR3nt: TGCGCCAGCAGCCAAGAGGCGGGAAAACTAGCGGGAGGTATAGCTTTTCAGTACTTC; CDR3aa: CASSQEAGKLAGGIAFQYF
v_gene: TRBV3-1; d_gene: .; j_gene: TRBJ2-3; abundance: .; CDR3nt: TGTGCCAGCAGCCAGAGATTAGCCCGGTTCGCAGATACGCAGTATTTT; CDR3aa: CASSQRLARFADTQYF
v_gene: TRBV25-1; d_gene: TRBD2; j_gene: TRBJ2-7; abundance: .; CDR3nt: TGTGCCAGCGCCGGACGAGCGGGAGTCTACGAGCAGTACTTC; CDR3aa: CASAGRAGVYEQYF
v_gene: TRBV6-5; d_gene: .; j_gene: TRBJ2-5; abundance: .; CDR3nt: TGTGCCAGCGGTACCTGGGAGACCCAGTACTTC; CDR3aa: CASGTWETQYF
v_gene: TRBV25-1; d_gene: .; j_gene: TRBJ2-1; abundance: .; CDR3nt: TGTGCCAGCAGTGAAAGGAGCAGGGTACATGAGCAGTTCTTC; CDR3aa: CASSERSRVHEQFF
v_gene: TRBV5-8; d_gene: .; j_gene: TRBJ1-4; abundance: .; CDR3nt: TGTGCCAGCAGGGGGAACCGGGACACAGCCTTTGCAACTAATGAAAAACTGTTTTTT; CDR3aa: CASRGNRDTAFATNEKLFF
v_gene: TRBV29-1; d_gene: .; j_gene: TRBJ2-7; abundance: many; CDR3nt: TGCAGCGTTGAAGACCCCCTGGGAACCTACGAGCAGTACTTC; CDR3aa: CSVEDPLGTYEQYF
v_gene: TRBV20-1; d_gene: TRBD2; j_gene: TRBJ2-7; abundance: few; CDR3nt: TGCAGTGCTACCCTAGCGGTCGAGCAGTACTTC; CDR3aa: CSATLAVEQYF
v_gene: TRBV7-2; d_gene: .; j_gene: TRBJ2-4; abundance: .; CDR3nt: TGTGCCAGCAGCTTTAGGCAGGGAACCAAAAACATTCAGTACTTC; CDR3aa: CASSFRQGTKNIQYF
v_gene: TRBV20-1; d_gene: TRBD1; j_gene: TRBJ2-7; abundance: .; CDR3nt: TGCAGTGCTAGAGTTTGGGACAGTGGCTACGAGCAGTACTTC; CDR3aa: CSARVWDSGYEQYF
v_gene: TRBV29-1; d_gene: .; j_gene: TRBJ2-5; abundance: few; CDR3nt: TGCAGCGTTGTACCAGGGGTAGAGACCCAGTACTTC; CDR3aa: CSVVPGVETQYF
v_gene: TRBV29-1; d_gene: .; j_gene: TRBJ1-2; abundance: few; CDR3nt: TGCAGCGTTGTCCAGGGAAACTATGGCTACACCTTC; CDR3aa: CSVVQGNYGYTF